This T cell receptor beta chain was sequenced for a study of graft-versus-host responses after intestinal transplantation. Measured with immunoSEQ multiplex PCR; TCRdb has only the in-frame clones, and not every one. The data hold around 84,000 clones, with about four fifths observed a single time. A word on this clone: The antigen is not known.

The CDR3 is made up of 13 amino acids. The V and J ends lost 7 bases and 6 bases respectively, with 15 bases between them. Germline V gene data show CDR1 as SGHDT and CDR2 as YYEEEE. The specimen comprised unstimulated CD8+ T cells sorted from spleen or lymph node cells, sampled before intestinal transplant. The J gene is TRBJ2-3, the V gene TRBV5-6; no clear D. This clonotype was obtained from a human donor who received an intestinal transplant. CDR3 sequence (DNA): TGTGCCAGCCACCAGGACGTCGCCGATACGCAGTATTTT. This sequence encodes CASHQDVADTQYF.